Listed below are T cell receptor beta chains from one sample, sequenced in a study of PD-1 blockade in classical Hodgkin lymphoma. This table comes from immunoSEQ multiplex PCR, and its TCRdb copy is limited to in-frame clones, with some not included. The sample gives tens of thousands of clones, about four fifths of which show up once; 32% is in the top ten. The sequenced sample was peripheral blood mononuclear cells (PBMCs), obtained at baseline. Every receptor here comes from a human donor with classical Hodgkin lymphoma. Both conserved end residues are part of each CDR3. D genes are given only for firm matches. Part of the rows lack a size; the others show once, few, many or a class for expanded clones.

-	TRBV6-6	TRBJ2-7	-	TGTGCCAGCAGTTACTACGGAGCGTACGAGCAGTACTTC	CASSYYGAYEQYF
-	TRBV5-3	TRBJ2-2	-	TGTGCCAGAAGCTTGGACACCGGGGAGCTGTTTTTT	CARSLDTGELFF
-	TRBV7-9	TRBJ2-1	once	TGTGCCAGCAGCTTCGAGGCCGGGGATGAGCAGTTCTTC	CASSFEAGDEQFF
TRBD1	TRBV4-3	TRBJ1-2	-	TGCGCCAGCAGCCAGGGGGGACAGGATGAACATGGCTACACCTTC	CASSQGGQDEHGYTF
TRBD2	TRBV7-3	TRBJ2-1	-	TGTGCCAGCAGCTTTGGACTAGCGGGGGGCGAGAATGAGCAGTTCTTC	CASSFGLAGGENEQFF
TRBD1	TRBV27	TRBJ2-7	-	TGTGCCAGCAGTTCCGTCGGGACAGGGTTTGTCGACGAGCAGTACTTC	CASSSVGTGFVDEQYF
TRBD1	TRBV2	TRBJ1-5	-	TGTGCCAGCAATGACAGGGCTAGCAATCAGCCCCAGCATTTT	CASNDRASNQPQHF
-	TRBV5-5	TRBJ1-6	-	TGTGCCAGCAGCTTGCGCAGGGGAGAATTCACCCTCCACTTT	CASSLRRGEFTLHF
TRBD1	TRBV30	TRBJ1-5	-	TGTGCCTGGAGTGACCGACAGGGAAGGAGTCAGCCCCAGCATTTT	CAWSDRQGRSQPQHF
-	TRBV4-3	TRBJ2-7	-	TGCGCCAGCAGCCAAGAGGTAAAGACGGTGAGCTCCTACGAGCAGTACTTC	CASSQEVKTVSSYEQYF
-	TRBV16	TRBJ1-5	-	TGTGCCAGCAGCCAATACGAGGGGCAGCCCCAGCATTTT	CASSQYEGQPQHF
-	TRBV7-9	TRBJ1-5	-	TGTGCCAGCACGAATAGCAATCAGCCCCAGCATTTT	CASTNSNQPQHF
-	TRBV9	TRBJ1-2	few	TGTGCCAGCAGCGTAGGGCAGAATGGCTACACCTTC	CASSVGQNGYTF
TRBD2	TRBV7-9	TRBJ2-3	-	TGTGCCAGCAGCCTCCGAGGGACTAGCATCCCGTATTTT	CASSLRGTSIPYF
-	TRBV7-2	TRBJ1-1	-	TGTGCCAGCAGCGTTACAGGGAACACTGAAGCTTTCTTT	CASSVTGNTEAFF
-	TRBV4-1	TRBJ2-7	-	TGCGCCAGCAGTGCCCTGGCGGCTCCCACCTACGAGCAGTACTTC	CASSALAAPTYEQYF
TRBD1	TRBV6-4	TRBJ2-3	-	TGTGCCAGCAGAAGACAGGGGACCGCAGATACGCAGTATTTT	CASRRQGTADTQYF
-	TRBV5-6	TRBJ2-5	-	TGTGCCAGCAGCGGGAGGAGGGCCCCAAACTACCAAGAGACCCAGTACTTC	CASSGRRAPNYQETQYF
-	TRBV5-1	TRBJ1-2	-	TGCGCCAGCAGCTTCGACAGGAGCTATGGCTACACCTTC	CASSFDRSYGYTF
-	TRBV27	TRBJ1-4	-	TGTGCCAGCAGTTTATCGCCCCGGGGTGAAAAACTGTTTTTT	CASSLSPRGEKLFF
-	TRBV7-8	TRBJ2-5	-	TGTGCCAGCAGCCGACAAGAGACCCAGTACTTC	CASSRQETQYF
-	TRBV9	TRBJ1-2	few	TGTGCCAGCAGCCCTCGGACAGCTAACTATGGCTACACCTTC	CASSPRTANYGYTF
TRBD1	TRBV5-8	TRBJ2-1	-	TGTGCCAGCAGCCGGGCGGCTGGGACAGGGGCCTACAATGAGCAGTTCTTC	CASSRAAGTGAYNEQFF
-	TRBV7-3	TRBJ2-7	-	TGTGCCAGCAGCTCTGTATTTGGGGGCGAGCAGTACTTC	CASSSVFGGEQYF
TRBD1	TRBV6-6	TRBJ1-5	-	TGTGCCAGCAGGGCGGGACAGTCGGGTCAGCCCCAGCATTTT	CASRAGQSGQPQHF
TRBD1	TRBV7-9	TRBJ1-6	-	TGTGCCAGCAGCTCGGACAGGGGCTATAATTCACCCCTCCACTTT	CASSSDRGYNSPLHF
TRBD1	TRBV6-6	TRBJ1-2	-	TGTGCCAGCAGTTTAGCCGGGACAGCTAATGGCTACACCTTC	CASSLAGTANGYTF
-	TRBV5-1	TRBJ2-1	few	TGCGCCAGCAGCTTGGAGGCATCCGAGCAGTTCTTC	CASSLEASEQFF
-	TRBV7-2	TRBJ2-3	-	TGTGCCAGCAGCCCAGCGGGACACAGTAGGGCAGATACGCAGTATTTT	CASSPAGHSRADTQYF
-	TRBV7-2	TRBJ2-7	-	TGTGCCAGCAGCTTACATGCGGGGACCTACGAGCAGTACTTC	CASSLHAGTYEQYF
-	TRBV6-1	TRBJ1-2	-	TGTGCCAGCAGTAATCCCAGTACAGGGACGTATGGCTACACCTTC	CASSNPSTGTYGYTF
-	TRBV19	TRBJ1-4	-	TGTGCCAGTAGGTATACAGGGAGGGATGTCGGAAAACTGTTTTTT	CASRYTGRDVGKLFF
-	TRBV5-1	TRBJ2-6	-	TGCGCCAGCAGCTCGAGAGAGGCCGGGGCCAACGTCCTGACTTTC	CASSSREAGANVLTF
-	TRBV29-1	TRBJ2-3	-	TGCAGCGTTGAAGGCACAGGATGGAGCACAGATACGCAGTATTTT	CSVEGTGWSTDTQYF
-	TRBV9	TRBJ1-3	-	TGTGCCAGCAGCGTAAACCCAGGACGACAGCTCTTTGACTCTGGAAACACCATATATTTT	CASSVNPGRQLFDSGNTIYF
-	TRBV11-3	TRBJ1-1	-	TGTGCCAGCAGTTTAGCCGGGACTGAAGCTTTCTTT	CASSLAGTEAFF
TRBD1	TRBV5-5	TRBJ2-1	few	TGTGCCAGCAGTACGGGACAGGGGGCGTTGGGTGAGCAGTTCTTC	CASSTGQGALGEQFF
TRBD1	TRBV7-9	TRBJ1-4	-	TGTGCCAGCACAGGGGGGGCATACGCAACTAATGAAAAACTGTTTTTT	CASTGGAYATNEKLFF
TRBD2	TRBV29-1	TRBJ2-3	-	TGCAGCGGACTAGCGGAGAGCACAGATACGCAGTATTTT	CSGLAESTDTQYF
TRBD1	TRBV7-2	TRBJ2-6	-	TGTGCCAGCAGCTTAGCAGGACAGGGGGCCTATGGGGCCAACGTCCTGACTTTC	CASSLAGQGAYGANVLTF
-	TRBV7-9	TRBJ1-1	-	TGTGCCAGCAGCCCTAGTGCTGGGAACACTGAAGCTTTCTTT	CASSPSAGNTEAFF
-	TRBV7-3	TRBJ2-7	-	TGTGCCAGCAGCCCCGACGGAGATTACGAGCAGTACTTC	CASSPDGDYEQYF
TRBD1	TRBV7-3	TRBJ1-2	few	TGTGCCAGCAGCTTCGACAGGGGGTCTGGCTACACCTTC	CASSFDRGSGYTF
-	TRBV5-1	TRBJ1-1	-	TGCGCCAGCAGCTTGGATTGGGGGCGCTTGGTTACTGAAGCTTTCTTT	CASSLDWGRLVTEAFF
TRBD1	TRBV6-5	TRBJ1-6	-	TGTGCCAGCAGGGTACAGGGGGCTTGGACACCCCTCCACTTT	CASRVQGAWTPLHF
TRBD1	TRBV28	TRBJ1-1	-	TGTGCCAGCACCTCAGCGGCAGGGGGCGATACTGAAGCTTTCTTT	CASTSAAGGDTEAFF
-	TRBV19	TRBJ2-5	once	TGTGCCAGTAGTATGGGTTGGACACGAATTCAAGAGACCCAGTACTTC	CASSMGWTRIQETQYF
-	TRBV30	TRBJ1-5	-	TGTGCCTGGAGCCGGGGGAATCAGCCCCAGCATTTT	CAWSRGNQPQHF
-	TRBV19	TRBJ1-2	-	TGTGCCAGTAAAACAGGGAACTATGGCTACACCTTC	CASKTGNYGYTF
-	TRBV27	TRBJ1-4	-	TGTGCCAGCAGTTCCACGCCATACCGTCAGCCAACTAATGAAAAACTGTTTTTT	CASSSTPYRQPTNEKLFF
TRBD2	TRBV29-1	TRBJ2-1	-	TGCAGCGTTGGACTAGCGGGGGGGAGCAATGAGCAGTTCTTC	CSVGLAGGSNEQFF
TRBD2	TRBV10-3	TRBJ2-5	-	TGTGCCATCAGTGAGCCTCTCGCGGGGGGGGAGACCCAGTACTTC	CAISEPLAGGETQYF
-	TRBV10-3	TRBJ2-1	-	TGTGCCATCAGTGGGGTCAACAATGAGCAGTTCTTC	CAISGVNNEQFF
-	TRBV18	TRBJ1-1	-	TGTGCCAGCTCTGAGACAGAACATCGGAACACTGAAGCTTTCTTT	CASSETEHRNTEAFF
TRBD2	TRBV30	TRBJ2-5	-	TGTGCCTGGAGTTTCGGGGGGGCTCCCCAAGAGACCCAGTACTTC	CAWSFGGAPQETQYF